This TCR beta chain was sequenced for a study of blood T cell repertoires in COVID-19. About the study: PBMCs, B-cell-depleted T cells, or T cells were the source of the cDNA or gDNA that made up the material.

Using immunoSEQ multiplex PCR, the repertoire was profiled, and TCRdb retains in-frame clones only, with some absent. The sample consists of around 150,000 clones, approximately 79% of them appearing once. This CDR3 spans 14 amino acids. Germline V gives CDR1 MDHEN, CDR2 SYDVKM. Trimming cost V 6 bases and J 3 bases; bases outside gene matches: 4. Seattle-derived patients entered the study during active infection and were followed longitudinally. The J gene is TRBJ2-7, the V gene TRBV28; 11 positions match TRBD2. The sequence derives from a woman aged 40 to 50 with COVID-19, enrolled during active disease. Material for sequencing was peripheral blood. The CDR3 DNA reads TGTGCCAGCAGGCCACTAGCGGGAGTCTACGAGCAGTACTTC. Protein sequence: CASRPLAGVYEQYF. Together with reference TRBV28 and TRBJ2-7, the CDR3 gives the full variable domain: DVKVTQSSRYLVKRTGEKVFLECVQDMDHENMFWYRQDPGLGLRLIYFSYDVKMKEKGDIPEGYSVSREKKERFSLILESASTNQTSMYLCASRPLAGVYEQYFGPGTRLTVT.